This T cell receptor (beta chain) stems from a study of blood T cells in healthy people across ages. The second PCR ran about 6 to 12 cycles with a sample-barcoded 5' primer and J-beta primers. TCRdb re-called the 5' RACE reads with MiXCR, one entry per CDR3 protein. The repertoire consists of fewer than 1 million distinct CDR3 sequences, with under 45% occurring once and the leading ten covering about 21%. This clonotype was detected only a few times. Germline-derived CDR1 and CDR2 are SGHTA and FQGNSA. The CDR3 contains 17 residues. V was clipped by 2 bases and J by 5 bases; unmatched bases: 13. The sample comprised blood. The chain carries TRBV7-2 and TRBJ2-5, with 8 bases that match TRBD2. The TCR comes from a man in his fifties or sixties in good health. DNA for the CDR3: TGTGCCAGCAGCTTAAAGGGTTGGCGGGGGGTATTTGAGACCCAGTACTTC. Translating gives CASSLKGWRGVFETQYF.